This is a list of T cell receptor beta chains from one sample in a study of tumor and adjacent non-tumor tissue in lung cancer. TCRdb analysed the multiplex PCR reads with MiXCR anew, one entry per CDR3 protein. The data contain roughly 48,000 distinct CDR3 sequences, roughly two thirds of them seen just once; the ten biggest clones take up approximately 30%. The material sequenced was distant non-tumor lung tissue. Every receptor here comes from a woman between 70 and 85 years old with non-small cell lung cancer. Each CDR3 is given with its conserved first and last residue. A D gene is named only where the DNA matches it firmly. Size tells how often a clone was seen (once, few, many) or the class of an expanded clone, and some rows leave it out.

>13|-|TRBJ2-2|-|TRBV29-1
CSAAQVNTGELFF
TGCAGCGCTGCACAGGTGAACACCGGGGAGCTGTTTTTT
>11|-|TRBJ2-7|-|TRBV10-3
CVICSSYEQYF
TGTGTCATCTGCAGCTCCTACGAGCAGTACTTC
>16|TRBD1|TRBJ2-1|many|TRBV12-3/TRBV12-4
CASSPGQGAGGLKQFF
TGTGCCAGCAGTCCTGGACAGGGGGCAGGGGGTTTGAAGCAGTTCTTC
>17|-|TRBJ2-1|-|TRBV5-6
CASSRTLSDSSYNEQFF
TGTGCCAGCAGCCGCACACTTAGCGATAGCTCCTACAATGAACAGTTCTTC
>14|-|TRBJ1-2|-|TRBV11-1
CGSSRSEVGYGYTF
TGTGGCAGCAGTCGTTCGGAAGTTGGCTATGGCTACACCTTC
>13|TRBD1|TRBJ2-2|many|TRBV30
CAWSKDRAGELFF
TGTGCCTGGAGTAAGGACAGGGCCGGGGAGCTGTTTTTT
>11|-|TRBJ2-1|-|TRBV30
CAWLDRGERFF
TGTGCCTGGCTCGATCGGGGTGAGCGGTTCTTC
>13|-|TRBJ2-1|-|TRBV29-1
CNVKRQDINEQFF
TGCAACGTAAAACGGCAGGACATAAACGAGCAGTTCTTC
>14|-|TRBJ1-1|-|TRBV5-1
CASSLSGRNTEAFF
TGCGCCAGCAGTCTCTCCGGGAGAAACACTGAAGCTTTCTTT
>14|-|TRBJ2-7|-|TRBV7-9
CASSSQGERDEQYF
TGTGCCAGCAGCTCCCAGGGAGAGAGGGACGAGCAGTACTTC
>15|-|TRBJ2-6|-|TRBV10-2
CASRVVLSGANVLAF
TGCGCCAGCAGGGTAGTCCTCTCTGGGGCCAACGTTCTGGCTTTC
>13|-|TRBJ1-2|-|TRBV6-5
CASSYSMGQGCTF
TGTGCCAGCAGTTACTCGATGGGGCAGGGCTGTACCTTC
>14|-|TRBJ2-7|many|TRBV5-1
CASSPGPRGHEQYF
TGCGCCAGCAGCCCAGGACCTCGCGGTCACGAGCAGTACTTC
>18|TRBD1|TRBJ2-3|-|TRBV6-6
CASSYYISDRGSTDIQYF
TGTGCCAGCAGTTACTACATCTCGGACAGGGGTAGTACAGATATACAGTATTTT
>15|-|TRBJ1-1|-|TRBV24-1
CATSDSDACGTEAFF
TGTGCCACCAGTGACTCGGATGCATGCGGCACTGAAGCTTTCTTT
>15|TRBD2|TRBJ2-1|-|TRBV6-5
CASSYFASGFSEQFF
TGTGCCAGCAGTTACTTCGCTAGCGGGTTTAGTGAGCAGTTCTTC
>14|-|TRBJ1-1|-|TRBV7-3
CASSSSVGDTEAFF
TGTGCCAGCAGCTCCTCAGTAGGCGACACTGAAGCTTTCTTT
>12|TRBD2|TRBJ2-7|-|TRBV11-1
CVSSLAGYGQYF
TGTGTCAGCAGCTTAGCGGGATACGGGCAGTACTTC
>14|-|TRBJ2-5|many|TRBV11-2
CASSLGQPAETQYF
TGTGCCAGCAGCTTAGGCCAGCCCGCGGAGACCCAGTACTTC
>14|-|TRBJ1-5|-|TRBV6-1
CVSSEAMGNQPQHF
TGTGTCAGTAGTGAAGCAATGGGAAACCAGCCCCAGCATTTT
>14|TRBD2|TRBJ2-7|-|TRBV29-1
CNVDSGTSSYEQYF
TGCAATGTTGATAGCGGGACCAGCTCCTACGAGCAGTACTTC
>15|-|TRBJ1-1|-|TRBV6-5
CASSSRPPRGTESFF
TGTGCCAGCAGCTCCCGGCCCCCGAGGGGGACTGAATCTTTCTTT
>15|-|TRBJ1-2|-|TRBV4-1
CASSQPGPMSYSYTF
TGCGCCAGCAGCCAACCGGGACCGATGAGCTATAGCTACACCTTC
>18|TRBD2|TRBJ2-3|-|TRBV20-1
CSAEPASGDITSRDTQYF
TGCAGTGCTGAGCCAGCTAGCGGAGACATCACGAGCAGAGATACGCAGTATTTT
>14|-|TRBJ1-4|many|TRBV10-2
CASRLTRTNEKLFF
TGCGCCAGCAGACTAACCCGGACAAATGAAAAACTGTTTTTT
>15|TRBD2|TRBJ2-1|-|TRBV12-3/TRBV12-4
CASSFIAGVGDGQFF
TGTGCCAGTAGTTTCATAGCGGGAGTAGGCGATGGGCAGTTCTTC
>15|-|TRBJ1-6|-|TRBV4-1
CASIQAWDKMSPLHF
TGCGCCAGCATCCAAGCCTGGGACAAGATGTCACCCCTCCACTTT
>16|-|TRBJ1-1|-|TRBV5-6
CANSALGTFRSAEAFF
TGTGCCAACAGCGCCCTTGGGACGTTCAGGAGCGCTGAAGCTTTCTTT
>15|TRBD2|TRBJ2-7|-|TRBV10-3
CAISGGTSGSYEQYF
TGTGCCATCAGTGGAGGGACTAGCGGTTCCTACGAGCAGTATTTC
>14|TRBD2|TRBJ2-2|many|TRBV12-3/TRBV12-4
CASRPSGNTGELFF
TGTGCCAGCAGACCTAGCGGAAACACCGGGGAGCTGTTTTTT
>16|-|TRBJ1-5|once|TRBV4-2
CSISQDYVGGNQPQHF
TGTTCCATCAGCCAAGATTATGTCGGGGGGAATCAGCCCCAGCATTTT
>14|-|TRBJ1-1|-|TRBV28
CASSLTGKNTEALF
TGTGCCAGCAGTTTAACAGGGAAGAACACCGAAGCTTTATTT
>13|-|TRBJ2-5|-|TRBV7-8
CASSTNDLPSQYF
TGTGCCAGCAGCACCAACGATCTTCCCTCCCAGTACTTC
>18|TRBD2|TRBJ2-2|-|TRBV6-2/TRBV6-3
CASGYPNPGLTNTGELFF
TGTGCCAGCGGTTACCCCAATCCGGGACTAACAAACACCGGGGAGCTGTTTTTT
>17|-|TRBJ2-1|-|TRBV11-2
CASSLEGLGSRYNEEFF
TGTGCCAGCAGCTTAGAGGGGCTAGGGAGCAGATACAATGAGGAGTTCTTC
>14|-|TRBJ2-7|few|TRBV5-1
CASSLVAGRNEQYF
TGCGCCAGCAGCTTGGTAGCAGGGAGGAACGAGCAGTACTTC
>14|-|TRBJ2-7|-|TRBV4-1
CASSPRDDSYEHYF
TGCGCCAGCAGCCCACGGGACGACTCATACGAGCACTACTTC
>15|-|TRBJ2-3|-|TRBV6-5
CACSYSYMNTDTQYF
TGTGCCTGCAGTTACTCCTATATGAACACAGATACGCAGTATTTT
>17|TRBD1|TRBJ2-1|many|TRBV7-9
CASSLLTGAVNGDEQFF
TGTGCCAGCAGCTTATTGACAGGGGCCGTTAACGGAGATGAGCAGTTCTTC
>14|-|TRBJ2-7|-|TRBV28
CAGRPSRNRDEQYF
TGTGCCGGCAGGCCCTCCCGAAACAGGGACGAACAGTACTTC
>12|-|TRBJ2-7|many|TRBV20-1
CSASLPGREQYF
TGCAGTGCTAGCCTACCGGGCCGCGAGCAGTACTTC
>15|-|TRBJ2-3|few|TRBV10-2
CASSGSQIHTDTQYF
TGCGCCAGCAGTGGATCACAGATTCACACAGATACGCAGTATTTT
>15|TRBD1|TRBJ1-2|-|TRBV28
CASSKPLDRDYGYTF
TGTGCCAGTAGCAAGCCTCTGGACAGGGATTATGGCTACACCTTC
>14|-|TRBJ2-7|-|TRBV11-2
CASRAGRRSYEQYF
TGTGCCAGCAGAGCCGGGCGCAGGTCCTACGAGCAGTACTTC
>15|TRBD2|TRBJ2-1|few|TRBV29-1
CTVEDWLAADNEQFF
TGCACTGTTGAAGATTGGCTAGCGGCCGACAATGAGCAGTTCTTC
>14|-|TRBJ2-7|-|TRBV11-2
CASSLVSNSYEQYF
TGTGCCAGCAGCTTAGTCTCAAACTCCTACGAGCAGTACTTC
>15|-|TRBJ2-4|-|TRBV29-1
CSIEVPGIAKNIQYF
TGCAGTATTGAAGTCCCGGGTATAGCCAAAAACATTCAGTATTTC